The clone carrying this TCR beta chain was seen just once. The data originate from a study of blood T cell repertoires in COVID-19. Study summary: Acute-phase and convalescent COVID-19 samples originated in the United States, Italy and Spain. In each case, the material was cDNA or gDNA derived from T cells, B-cell-depleted T cells, or PBMCs.

Methods used by the authors: Cell counts per sample came from amplifying reference gene primers. The protocol was immunoSEQ multiplex PCR, while the TCRdb copy is restricted to in-frame clones and leaves out a portion. V, J and clone size reflect that table, while D and trimming were determined from the DNA. The table lists under 200,000 clones, around four fifths of them singletons, with about 6.5% in the top ten. Germline V gene data show CDR1 as PRHDT and CDR2 as FYEKMQ (reference sequence). V was cut by 5 bases and J by 9 bases, with 11 bases left in between. CDR3 length: 12 residues. V is TRBV13 and J is TRBJ1-5; possibly TRBD1 for D (5 bases). Sequences were obtained from peripheral blood. This clonotype was sampled from a woman aged 40 to 55 with acute or convalescent COVID-19. CDR3 coding DNA: TGTGCCAGCAGCATTCGTCAGGGGCCCCAGCATTTT. Encoded protein: CASSIRQGPQHF.